Here is one T cell receptor beta chain with its context. These data belong to a study of T cells in pancreatic ductal adenocarcinoma. The CDR3 runs 16 residues. The ends lost 0 bases at V and 2 bases at J; junction bases unmatched: 3. CDR1 and CDR2 from the germline V gene are MNHEY and SVGAGI. Clones were read by immunoSEQ multiplex PCR, and TCRdb kept only the in-frame ones, dropping some. In the table there are 97,000 or so clones, about 96% of which are singletons. No neoadjuvant therapy was given to the selected pancreatic ductal adenocarcinoma patients before their surgery. The TCR comes from a human donor with pancreatic ductal adenocarcinoma. V and J are TRBV6-5 and TRBJ2-7; 11 bases line up with TRBD1. The sequenced material came from PBMCs. This chain's CDR3 is CASSYSGTGGTYEQYF. The DNA for the CDR3 is TGTGCCAGCAGTTACTCGGGGACAGGGGGGACCTACGAGCAGTACTTC.